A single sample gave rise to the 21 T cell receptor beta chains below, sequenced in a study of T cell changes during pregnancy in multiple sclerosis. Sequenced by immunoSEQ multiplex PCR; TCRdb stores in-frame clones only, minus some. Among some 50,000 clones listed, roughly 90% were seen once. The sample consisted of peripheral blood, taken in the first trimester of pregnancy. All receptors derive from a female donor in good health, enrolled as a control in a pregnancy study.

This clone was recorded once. The CDR3 bases are TGTGCCAGCAGCCTAGCGGGGGTCTACAATGAGCAGTTCTTC. Protein: CASSLAGVYNEQFF. The V and J genes are TRBV6-4 and TRBJ2-1; 10 bases line up with TRBD2. In germline, CDR1 is MRHNA, CDR2 SNTAGT. V shed 6 bases and J 3 bases; nucleotides not matched to a gene: 2. This CDR3 has 14 residues.

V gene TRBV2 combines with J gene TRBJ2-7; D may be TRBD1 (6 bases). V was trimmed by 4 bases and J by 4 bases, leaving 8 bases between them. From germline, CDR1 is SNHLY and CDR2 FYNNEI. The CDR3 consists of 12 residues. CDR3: CASSATGYEQYF. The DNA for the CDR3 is TGTGCCAGCAGTGCCACAGGGTACGAGCAGTACTTC.

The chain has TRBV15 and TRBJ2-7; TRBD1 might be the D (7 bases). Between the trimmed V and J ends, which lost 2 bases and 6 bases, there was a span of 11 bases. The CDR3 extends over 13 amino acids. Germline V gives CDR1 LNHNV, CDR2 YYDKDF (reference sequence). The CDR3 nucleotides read TGTGCCACCAGCAGAACCAGGGGGGTCGAGCAGTACTTC. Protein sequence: CATSRTRGVEQYF. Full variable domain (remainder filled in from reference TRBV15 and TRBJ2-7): DAMVIQNPRYQVTQFGKPVTLSCSQTLNHNVMYWYQQKSSQAPKLLFHYYDKDFNNEADTPDNFQSRRPNTSFCFLDIRSPGLGDTAMYLCATSRTRGVEQYFGPGTRLTVT.

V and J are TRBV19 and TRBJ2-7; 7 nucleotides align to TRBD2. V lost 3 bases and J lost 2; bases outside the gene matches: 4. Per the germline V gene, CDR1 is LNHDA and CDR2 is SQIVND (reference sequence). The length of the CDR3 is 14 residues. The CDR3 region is CASSMAGVTYEQYF. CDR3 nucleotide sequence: TGTGCCAGTAGTATGGCGGGGGTCACCTACGAGCAGTACTTC.

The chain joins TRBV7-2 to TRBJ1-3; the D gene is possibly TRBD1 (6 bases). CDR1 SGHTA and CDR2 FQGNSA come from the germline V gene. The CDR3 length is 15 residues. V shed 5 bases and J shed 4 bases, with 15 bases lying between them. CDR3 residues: CASSRGGQAGNTIYF. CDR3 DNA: TGTGCCAGCAGCCGGGGGGGCCAGGCAGGAAACACCATATATTTT. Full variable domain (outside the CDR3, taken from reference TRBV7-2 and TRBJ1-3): GAGVSQSPSNKVTEKGKDVELRCDPISGHTALYWYRQSLGQGLEFLIYFQGNSAPDKSGLPSDRFSAERTGGSVSTLTIQRTQQEDSAVYLCASSRGGQAGNTIYFGEGSWLTVV.

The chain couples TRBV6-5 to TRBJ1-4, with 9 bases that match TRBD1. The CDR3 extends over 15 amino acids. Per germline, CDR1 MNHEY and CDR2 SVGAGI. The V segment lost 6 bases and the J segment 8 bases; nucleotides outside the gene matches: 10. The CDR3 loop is CASRFSGTGSEKLFF. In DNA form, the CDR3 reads TGTGCCAGCAGATTCTCCGGGACAGGGTCCGAAAAACTGTTTTTT.

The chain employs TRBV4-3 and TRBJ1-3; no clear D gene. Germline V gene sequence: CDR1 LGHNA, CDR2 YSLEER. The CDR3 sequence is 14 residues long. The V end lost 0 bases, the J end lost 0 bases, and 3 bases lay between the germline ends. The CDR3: CASSQDSSGNTIYF. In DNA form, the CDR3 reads TGCGCCAGCAGCCAAGACAGCTCTGGAAACACCATATATTTT.

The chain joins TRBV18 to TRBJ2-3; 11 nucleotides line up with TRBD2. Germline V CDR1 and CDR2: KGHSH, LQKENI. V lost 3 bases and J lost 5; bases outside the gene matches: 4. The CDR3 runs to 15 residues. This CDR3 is CASSPPGLAEDTQYF. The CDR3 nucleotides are TGTGCCAGCTCACCGCCGGGACTAGCGGAAGATACGCAGTATTTT.

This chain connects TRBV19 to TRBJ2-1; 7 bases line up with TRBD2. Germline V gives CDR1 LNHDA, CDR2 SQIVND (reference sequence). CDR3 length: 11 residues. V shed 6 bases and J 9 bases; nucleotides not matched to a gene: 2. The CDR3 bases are TGTGCCAGTAGCAGGGAGGGTGAGCAGTTCTTC. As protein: CASSREGEQFF.

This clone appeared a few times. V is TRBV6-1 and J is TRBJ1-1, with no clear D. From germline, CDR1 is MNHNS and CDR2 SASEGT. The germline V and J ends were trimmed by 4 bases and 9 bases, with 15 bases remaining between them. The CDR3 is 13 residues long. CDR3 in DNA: TGTGCCAGCAGTGTTGTGCGAGAGAATAAAGCTTTCTTT. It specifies CASSVVRENKAFF.

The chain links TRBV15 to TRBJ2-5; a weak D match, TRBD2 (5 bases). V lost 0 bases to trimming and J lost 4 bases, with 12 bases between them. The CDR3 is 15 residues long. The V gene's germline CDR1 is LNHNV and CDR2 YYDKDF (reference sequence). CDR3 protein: CATSRDVGEGETQYF. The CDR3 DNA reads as TGTGCCACCAGCAGAGATGTGGGTGAGGGAGAGACCCAGTACTTC.

CDR3 region: CASSTWDRQETQYF. The CDR3 coding sequence is TGTGCCAGCAGCACTTGGGACAGGCAAGAGACCCAGTACTTC. This rearrangement joins TRBV9 to TRBJ2-5; TRBD1 matches 8 bases. Trimming at V came to 4 bases and at J to 2 bases, leaving 4 bases not matched to a gene. The CDR3 runs 14 residues. Germline values: CDR1 SGDLS, CDR2 YYNGEE. Variable domain in full (rest from reference TRBV9 and TRBJ2-5): DSGVTQTPKHLITATGQRVTLRCSPRSGDLSVYWYQQSLDQGLQFLIQYYNGEERAKGNILERFSAQQFPDLHSELNLSSLELGDSALYFCASSTWDRQETQYFGPGTRLLVL.

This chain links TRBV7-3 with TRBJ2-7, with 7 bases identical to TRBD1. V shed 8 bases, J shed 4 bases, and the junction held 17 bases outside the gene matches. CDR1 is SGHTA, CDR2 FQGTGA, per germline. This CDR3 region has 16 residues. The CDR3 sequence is CASLGGADRVSYEQYF. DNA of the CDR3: TGTGCCAGCCTGGGTGGGGCCGACAGGGTATCGTACGAGCAGTACTTC. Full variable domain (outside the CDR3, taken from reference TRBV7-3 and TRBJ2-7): GAGVSQTPSNKVTEKGKYVELRCDPISGHTALYWYRQSLGQGPEFLIYFQGTGAADDSGLPNDRFFAVRPEGSVSTLKIQRTERGDSAVYLCASLGGADRVSYEQYFGPGTRLTVT.

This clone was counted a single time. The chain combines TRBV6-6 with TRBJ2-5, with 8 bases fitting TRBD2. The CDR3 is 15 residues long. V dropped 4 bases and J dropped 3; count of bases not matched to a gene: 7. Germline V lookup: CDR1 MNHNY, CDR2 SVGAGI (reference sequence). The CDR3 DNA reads TGTGCCAGCAGTTCCCCCGGTAGCGGGGAAGAGACCCAGTACTTC. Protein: CASSSPGSGEETQYF.

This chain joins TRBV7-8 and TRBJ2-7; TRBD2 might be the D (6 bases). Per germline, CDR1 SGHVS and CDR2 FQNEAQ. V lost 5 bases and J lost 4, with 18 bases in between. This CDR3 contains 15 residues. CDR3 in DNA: TGTGCCAGCAGCCCCGGGGGTGGGGCTGGGTACGAGCAGTACTTC. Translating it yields CASSPGGGAGYEQYF.

The chain's CDR3 is CAWREQGSDSPLHF. The CDR3 DNA follows: TGTGCCTGGAGGGAACAGGGCTCGGATTCACCCCTCCACTTT. V is TRBV30 and J is TRBJ1-6; TRBD1 is a possible D gene (6 bases). The CDR3 is made up of 14 amino acids. Trimming left V 3 bases short and J 8 bases short, with 14 bases between. The V gene's germline CDR1 is GTSNPN and CDR2 SVGIG (reference sequence).

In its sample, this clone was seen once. The chain's CDR3 is CASRRLAGNEQFF. CDR3 in DNA: TGTGCCAGCAGGCGACTAGCGGGCAATGAGCAGTTCTTC. This sequence joins TRBV6-5 and TRBJ2-1, with 10 bases fitting TRBD2. Germline V gene data show CDR1 as MNHEY and CDR2 as SVGAGI. V gave up 6 bases and J gave up 6 bases; unmatched junction bases: 2. The CDR3 has 13 residues.

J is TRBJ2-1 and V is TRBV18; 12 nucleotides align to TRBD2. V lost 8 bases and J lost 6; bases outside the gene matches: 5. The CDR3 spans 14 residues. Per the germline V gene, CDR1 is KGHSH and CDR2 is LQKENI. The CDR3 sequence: CASTRLAGANEQFF. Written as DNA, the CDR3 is TGTGCCAGCACCAGACTAGCGGGAGCCAATGAGCAGTTCTTC. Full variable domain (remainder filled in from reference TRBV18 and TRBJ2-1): NAGVMQNPRHLVRRRGQEARLRCSPMKGHSHVYWYRQLPEEGLKFMVYLQKENIIDESGMPKERFSAEFPKEGPSILRIQQVVRGDSAAYFCASTRLAGANEQFFGPGTRLTVL.

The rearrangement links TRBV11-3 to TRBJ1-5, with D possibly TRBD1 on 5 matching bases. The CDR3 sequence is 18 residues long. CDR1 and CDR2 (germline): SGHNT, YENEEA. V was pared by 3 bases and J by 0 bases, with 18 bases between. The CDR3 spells CASSFSDTPSYSNQPQHF. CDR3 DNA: TGTGCCAGCAGCTTTTCGGACACACCAAGTTATAGCAATCAGCCCCAGCATTTT. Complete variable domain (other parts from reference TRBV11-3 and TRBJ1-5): EAGVVQSPRYKIIEKKQPVAFWCNPISGHNTLYWYLQNLGQGPELLIRYENEEAVDDSQLPKDRFSAERLKGVDSTLKIQPAELGDSAVYLCASSFSDTPSYSNQPQHFGDGTRLSIL.

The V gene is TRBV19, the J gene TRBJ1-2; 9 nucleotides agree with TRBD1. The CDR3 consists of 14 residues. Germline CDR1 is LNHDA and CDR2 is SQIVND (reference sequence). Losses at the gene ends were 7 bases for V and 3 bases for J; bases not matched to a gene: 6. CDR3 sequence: CASNIQGADYGYTF. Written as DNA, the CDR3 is TGTGCCAGTAACATACAGGGGGCGGACTATGGCTACACCTTC.

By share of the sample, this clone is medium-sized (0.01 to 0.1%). In nucleotides, the CDR3 is TGTGCCAGCCGGGACAGGGGCGTGGGGTTCGTTCGCACTGAAGCTTTCTTT. Amino acids: CASRDRGVGFVRTEAFF. The rearrangement uses TRBV9 and TRBJ1-1, with 10 bases aligning to TRBD1. V lost 7 bases to trimming and J lost 4 bases; unmatched junction nucleotides: 16. In germline, CDR1 is SGDLS, CDR2 YYNGEE. The CDR3 loop spans 17 amino acids.